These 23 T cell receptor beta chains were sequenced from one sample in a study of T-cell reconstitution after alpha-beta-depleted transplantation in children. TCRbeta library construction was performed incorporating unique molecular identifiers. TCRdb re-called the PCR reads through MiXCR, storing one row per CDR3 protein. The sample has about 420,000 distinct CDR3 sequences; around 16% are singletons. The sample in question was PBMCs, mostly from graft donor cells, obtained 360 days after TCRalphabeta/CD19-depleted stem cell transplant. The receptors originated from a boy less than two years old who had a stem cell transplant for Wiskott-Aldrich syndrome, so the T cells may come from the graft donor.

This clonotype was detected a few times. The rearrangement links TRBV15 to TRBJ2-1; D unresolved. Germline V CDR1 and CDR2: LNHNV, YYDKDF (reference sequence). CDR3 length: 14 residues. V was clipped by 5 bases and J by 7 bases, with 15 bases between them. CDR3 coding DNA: TGTGCCACCAGCCCACTTAGGGCTAGAAATGAGCAGTTCTTC. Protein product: CATSPLRARNEQFF.

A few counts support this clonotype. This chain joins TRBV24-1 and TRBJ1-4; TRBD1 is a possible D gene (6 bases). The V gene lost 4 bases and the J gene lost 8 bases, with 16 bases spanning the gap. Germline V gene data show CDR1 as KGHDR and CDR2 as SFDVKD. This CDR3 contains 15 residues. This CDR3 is CATSDAGTSTEKLFF. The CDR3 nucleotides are TGTGCCACCAGTGACGCCGGGACAAGTACCGAAAAACTGTTTTTT.

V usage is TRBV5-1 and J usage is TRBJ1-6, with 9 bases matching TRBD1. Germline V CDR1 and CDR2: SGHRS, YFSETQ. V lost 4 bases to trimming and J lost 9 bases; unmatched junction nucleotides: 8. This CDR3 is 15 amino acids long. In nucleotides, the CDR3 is TGCGCCAGCAGCAAGTGGGACAGGGATGCTTCACCCCTCCACTTT. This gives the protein CASSKWDRDASPLHF.

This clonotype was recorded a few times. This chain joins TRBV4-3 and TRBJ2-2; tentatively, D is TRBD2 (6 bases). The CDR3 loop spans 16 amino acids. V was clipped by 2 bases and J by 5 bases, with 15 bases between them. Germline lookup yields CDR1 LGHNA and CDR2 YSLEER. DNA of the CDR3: TGCGCCAGCAGCCAAAAACGGGGACTCGTTACCGGGGAGCTGTTTTTT. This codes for CASSQKRGLVTGELFF.

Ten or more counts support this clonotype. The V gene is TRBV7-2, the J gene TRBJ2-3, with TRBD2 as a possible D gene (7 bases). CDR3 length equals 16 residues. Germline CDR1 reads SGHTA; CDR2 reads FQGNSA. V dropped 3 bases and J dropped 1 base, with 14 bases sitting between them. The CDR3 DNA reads TGTGCCAGCAGCTTGCCGTTAGGGGGGGGCACAGATACGCAGTATTTT. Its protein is CASSLPLGGGTDTQYF.

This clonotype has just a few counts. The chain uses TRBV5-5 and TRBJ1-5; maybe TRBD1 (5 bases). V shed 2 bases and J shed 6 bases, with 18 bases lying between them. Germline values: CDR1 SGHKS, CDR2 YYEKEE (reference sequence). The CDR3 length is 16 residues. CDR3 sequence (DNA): TGTGCCAGCAGCTTTCATACACCCAGGGCGGGTCAGCCCCAGCATTTT. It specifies CASSFHTPRAGQPQHF.

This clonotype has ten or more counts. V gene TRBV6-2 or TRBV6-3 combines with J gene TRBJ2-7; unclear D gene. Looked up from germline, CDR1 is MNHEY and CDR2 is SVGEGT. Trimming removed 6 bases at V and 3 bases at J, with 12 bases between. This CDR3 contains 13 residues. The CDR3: CASSLEIFYEQYF. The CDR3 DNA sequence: TGTGCCAGCAGCCTTGAGATTTTCTACGAGCAGTACTTC.

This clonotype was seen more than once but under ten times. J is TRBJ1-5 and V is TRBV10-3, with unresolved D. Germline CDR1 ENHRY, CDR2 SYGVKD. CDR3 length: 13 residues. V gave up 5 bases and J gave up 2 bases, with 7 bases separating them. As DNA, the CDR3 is TGTGCCATCAGTCCCATGGGCAATCAGCCCCAGCATTTT. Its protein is CAISPMGNQPQHF.

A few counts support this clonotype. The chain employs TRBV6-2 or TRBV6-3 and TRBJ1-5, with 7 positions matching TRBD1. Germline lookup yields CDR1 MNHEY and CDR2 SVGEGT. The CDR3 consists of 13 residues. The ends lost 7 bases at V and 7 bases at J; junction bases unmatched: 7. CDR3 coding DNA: TGTGCCAGCAAAAAGGGGGCAGGACAGCCCCAGCATTTT. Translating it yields CASKKGAGQPQHF.

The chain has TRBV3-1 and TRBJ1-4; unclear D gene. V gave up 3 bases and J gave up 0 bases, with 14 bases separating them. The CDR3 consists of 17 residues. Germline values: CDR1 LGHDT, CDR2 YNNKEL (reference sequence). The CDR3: CASSQTTPFATNEKLFF. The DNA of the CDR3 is TGTGCCAGCAGCCAGACTACACCATTTGCAACTAATGAAAAACTGTTTTTT.

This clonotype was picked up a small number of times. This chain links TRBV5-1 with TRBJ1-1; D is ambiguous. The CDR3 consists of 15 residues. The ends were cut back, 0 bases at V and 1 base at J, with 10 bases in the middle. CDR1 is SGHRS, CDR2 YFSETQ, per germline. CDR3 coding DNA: TGCGCCAGCAGCTTGGTGTCAGGACCGAACACTGAAGCTTTCTTT. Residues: CASSLVSGPNTEAFF.

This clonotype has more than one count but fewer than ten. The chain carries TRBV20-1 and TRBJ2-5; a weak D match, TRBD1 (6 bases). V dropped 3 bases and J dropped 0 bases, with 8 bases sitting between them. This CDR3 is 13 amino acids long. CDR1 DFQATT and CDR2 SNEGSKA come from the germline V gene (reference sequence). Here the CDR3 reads CSARRQDQETQYF. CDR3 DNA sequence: TGCAGTGCTAGGCGACAGGACCAAGAGACCCAGTACTTC.

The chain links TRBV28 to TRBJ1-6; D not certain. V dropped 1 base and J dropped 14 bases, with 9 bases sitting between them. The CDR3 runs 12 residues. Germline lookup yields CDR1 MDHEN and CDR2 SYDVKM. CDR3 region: CASSLSTFTLHF. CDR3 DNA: TGTGCCAGCAGTTTATCCACTTTCACCCTCCACTTT.

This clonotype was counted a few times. Here the CDR3 reads CASSQEQQGYKNIQYF. In DNA form, the CDR3 reads TGCGCCAGCAGCCAAGAACAACAGGGATACAAAAACATTCAGTACTTC. V gene TRBV4-1 combines with J gene TRBJ2-4; a weak D match, TRBD1 (6 bases). The ends were cut back, 0 bases at V and 3 bases at J, with 12 bases in the middle. CDR3 size: 16 residues. Looked up from germline, CDR1 is MGHRA and CDR2 is YSYEKL.

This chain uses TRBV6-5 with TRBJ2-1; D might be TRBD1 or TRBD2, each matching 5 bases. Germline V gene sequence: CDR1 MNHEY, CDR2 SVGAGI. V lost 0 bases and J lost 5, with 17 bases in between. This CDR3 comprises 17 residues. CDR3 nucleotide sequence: TGTGCCAGCAGTTACTCAGGGGTCGGGGCCCCCGACAATGAGCAGTTCTTC. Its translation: CASSYSGVGAPDNEQFF.

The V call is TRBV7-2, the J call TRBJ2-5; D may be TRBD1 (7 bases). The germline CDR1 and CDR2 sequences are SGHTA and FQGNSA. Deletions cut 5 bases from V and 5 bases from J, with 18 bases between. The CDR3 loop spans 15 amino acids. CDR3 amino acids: CASSPLTGAGETQYF. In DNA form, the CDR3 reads TGTGCCAGCAGCCCTCTAACAGGGGCGGGGGAGACCCAGTACTTC.

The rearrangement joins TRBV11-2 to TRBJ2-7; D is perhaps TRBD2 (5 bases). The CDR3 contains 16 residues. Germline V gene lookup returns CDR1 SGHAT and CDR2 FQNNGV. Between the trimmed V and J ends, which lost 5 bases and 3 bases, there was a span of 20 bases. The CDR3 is CASSHLRGRKGYEQYF. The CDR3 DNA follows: TGTGCCAGCAGCCATTTAAGAGGGAGAAAGGGCTACGAGCAGTACTTC.

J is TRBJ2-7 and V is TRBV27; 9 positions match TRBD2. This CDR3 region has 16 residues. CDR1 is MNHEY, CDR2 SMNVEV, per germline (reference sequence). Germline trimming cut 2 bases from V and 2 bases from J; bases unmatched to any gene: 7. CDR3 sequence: CASSLLLAGGPYEQYF. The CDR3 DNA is TGTGCCAGCAGTTTACTACTCGCGGGAGGGCCCTACGAGCAGTACTTC.

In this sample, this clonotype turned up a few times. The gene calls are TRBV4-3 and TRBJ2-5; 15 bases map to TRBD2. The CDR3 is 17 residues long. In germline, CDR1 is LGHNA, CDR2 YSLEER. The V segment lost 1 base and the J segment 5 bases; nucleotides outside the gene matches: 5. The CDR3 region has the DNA TGCGCCAGCAGCCAAGGGACTAGCGGGAGGGCAGGGGAGACCCAGTACTTC. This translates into CASSQGTSGRAGETQYF.

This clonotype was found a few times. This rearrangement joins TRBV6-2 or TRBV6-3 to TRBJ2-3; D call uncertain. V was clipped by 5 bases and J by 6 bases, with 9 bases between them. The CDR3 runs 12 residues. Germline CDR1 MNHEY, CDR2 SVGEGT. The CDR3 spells CASSVTRDTQYF. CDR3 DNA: TGTGCCAGCAGTGTGACCCGCGATACGCAGTATTTT.

The chain's CDR3 is CSAGRGVYNEQFF. The CDR3 DNA follows: TGCAGCGCTGGCAGGGGAGTCTACAATGAGCAGTTCTTC. This chain links TRBV29-1 with TRBJ2-1; possibly TRBD1 for D (6 bases). CDR1 is SQVTM and CDR2 is ANQGSEA in the germline V gene. Trimming stripped 7 bases from V and 3 bases from J, with 13 bases between. CDR3 size: 13 residues.

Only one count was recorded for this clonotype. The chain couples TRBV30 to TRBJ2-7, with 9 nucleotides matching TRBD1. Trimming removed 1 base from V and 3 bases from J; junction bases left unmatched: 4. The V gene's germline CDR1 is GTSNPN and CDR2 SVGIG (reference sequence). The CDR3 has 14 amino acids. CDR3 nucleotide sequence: TGTGCCTGGAGTGGGAGGGACAGGGTCTACGAGCAGTACTTC. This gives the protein CAWSGRDRVYEQYF. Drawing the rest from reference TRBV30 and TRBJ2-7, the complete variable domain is SQTIHQWPATLVQPVGSPLSLECTVEGTSNPNLYWYRQAAGRGLQLLFYSVGIGQISSEVPQNLSASRPQDRQFILSSKKLLLSDSGFYLCAWSGRDRVYEQYFGPGTRLTVT.

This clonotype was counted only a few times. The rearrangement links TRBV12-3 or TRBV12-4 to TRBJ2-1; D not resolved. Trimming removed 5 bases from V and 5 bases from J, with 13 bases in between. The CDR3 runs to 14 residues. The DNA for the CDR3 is TGTGCCAGCAGTGTGGTAGGTAGGGACAATGAGCAGTTCTTC. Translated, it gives CASSVVGRDNEQFF.